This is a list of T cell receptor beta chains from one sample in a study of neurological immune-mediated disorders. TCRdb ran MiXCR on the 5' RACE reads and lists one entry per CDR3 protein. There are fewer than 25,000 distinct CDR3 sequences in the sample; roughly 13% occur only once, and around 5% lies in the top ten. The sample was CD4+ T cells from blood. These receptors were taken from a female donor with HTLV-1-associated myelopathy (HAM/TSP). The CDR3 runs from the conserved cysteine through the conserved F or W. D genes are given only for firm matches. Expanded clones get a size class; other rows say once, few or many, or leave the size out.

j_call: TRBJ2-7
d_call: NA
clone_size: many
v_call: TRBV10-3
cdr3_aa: CAIRGGAPNYEQYF
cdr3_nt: TGTGCCATCAGAGGGGGAGCGCCAAACTACGAGCAGTACTTC

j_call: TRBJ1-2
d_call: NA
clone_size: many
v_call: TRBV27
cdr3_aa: CASSLGQSYGYTF
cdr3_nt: TGTGCCAGCAGTTTAGGACAGTCTTATGGCTACACCTTC

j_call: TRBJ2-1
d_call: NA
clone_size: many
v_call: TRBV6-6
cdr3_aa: CASRNSGGDYNEQFF
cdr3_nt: TGTGCCAGCAGGAATTCAGGGGGGGACTACAATGAGCAGTTCTTC

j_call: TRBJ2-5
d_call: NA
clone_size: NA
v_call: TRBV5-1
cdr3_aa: CASSFYICSAMDGREEETQYF
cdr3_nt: NA

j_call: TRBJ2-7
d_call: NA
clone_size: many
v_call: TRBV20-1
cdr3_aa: CSARSSTLGDEQYF
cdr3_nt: TGCAGTGCTAGATCCTCGACCCTGGGGGACGAGCAGTACTTC

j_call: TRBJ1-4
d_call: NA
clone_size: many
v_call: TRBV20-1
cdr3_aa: CSAPPGQRNEKLFF
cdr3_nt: TGCAGTGCCCCCCCAGGACAAAGGAATGAAAAACTGTTTTTT

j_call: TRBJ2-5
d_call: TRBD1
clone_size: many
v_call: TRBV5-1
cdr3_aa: CASSPGQMETQYF
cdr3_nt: TGCGCCAGCAGCCCGGGACAGATGGAGACCCAGTACTTC

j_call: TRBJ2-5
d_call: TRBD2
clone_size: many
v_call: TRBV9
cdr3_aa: CASSDTSGSVETQYF
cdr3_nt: TGTGCCAGCAGCGATACTAGCGGGAGTGTGGAGACCCAGTACTTC

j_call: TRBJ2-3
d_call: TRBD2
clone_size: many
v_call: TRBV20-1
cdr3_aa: CSASPTGGGTDTQYF
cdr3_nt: TGCAGTGCTAGTCCAACGGGGGGAGGCACAGATACGCAGTATTTT

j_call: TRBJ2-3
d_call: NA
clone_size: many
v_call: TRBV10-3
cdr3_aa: CAISASPDTQYF
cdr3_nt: TGTGCCATCAGTGCCTCCCCAGATACGCAGTATTTT

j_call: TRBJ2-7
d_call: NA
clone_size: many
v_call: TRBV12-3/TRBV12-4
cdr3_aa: CASSYQGRYEQYF
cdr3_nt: TGTGCCAGCAGTTATCAGGGGAGGTACGAGCAGTACTTC

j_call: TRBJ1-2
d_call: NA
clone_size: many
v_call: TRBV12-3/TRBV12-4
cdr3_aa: CASSLGRGGLWGYTF
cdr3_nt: TGTGCCAGCAGTTTAGGCAGGGGAGGTCTATGGGGCTACACCTTC

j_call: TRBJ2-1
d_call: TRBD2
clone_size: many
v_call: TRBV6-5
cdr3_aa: CASSAYREGAYNEQFF
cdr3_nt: TGTGCCAGCAGTGCCTACCGGGAGGGAGCCTACAATGAGCAGTTCTTC

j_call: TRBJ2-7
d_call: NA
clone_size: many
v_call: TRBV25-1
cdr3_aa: CASTDNSYEQYF
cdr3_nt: TGTGCCAGCACGGACAACTCCTACGAGCAGTACTTC

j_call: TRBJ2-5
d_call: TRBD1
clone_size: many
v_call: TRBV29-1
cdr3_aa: CSEGTGGTQYF
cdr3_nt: TGCAGCGAAGGGACAGGGGGGACCCAGTACTTC

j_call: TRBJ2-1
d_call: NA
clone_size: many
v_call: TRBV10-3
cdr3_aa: CAISESVTSKGNEQFF
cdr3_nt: TGTGCCATCAGTGAGTCTGTGACTAGTAAGGGCAATGAGCAGTTCTTC

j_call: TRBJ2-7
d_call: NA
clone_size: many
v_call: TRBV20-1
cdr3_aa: CSAPGTSSEQYF
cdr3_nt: TGCAGTGCCCCTGGCACATCGAGCGAGCAGTACTTC

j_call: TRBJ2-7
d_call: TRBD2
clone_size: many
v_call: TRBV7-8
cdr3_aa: CASSLEGLAGAVGVSYEQYF
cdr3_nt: TGTGCCAGCAGCTTAGAGGGACTAGCGGGAGCTGTGGGGGTCTCCTACGAGCAGTACTTC

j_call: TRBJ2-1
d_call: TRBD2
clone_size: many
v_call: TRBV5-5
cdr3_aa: CASSRSAGLAVDGNEQFF
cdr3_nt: TGTGCCAGCAGCCGATCAGCGGGACTAGCGGTCGACGGTAATGAGCAGTTCTTC

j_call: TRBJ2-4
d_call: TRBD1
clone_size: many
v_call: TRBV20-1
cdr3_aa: CSARDEGQGAKNIQYF
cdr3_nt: TGCAGTGCTAGAGATGAGGGACAGGGTGCCAAAAACATTCAGTACTTC

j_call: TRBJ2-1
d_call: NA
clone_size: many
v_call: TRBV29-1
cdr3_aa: CSGRGGSGNMYNEQFF
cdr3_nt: TGCAGCGGTCGTGGGGGAAGCGGAAACATGTACAATGAGCAGTTCTTC

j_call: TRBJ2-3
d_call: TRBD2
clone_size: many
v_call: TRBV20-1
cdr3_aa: CSAIRPAGDSDTQYF
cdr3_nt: TGCAGTGCCATAAGACCAGCGGGGGATTCGGATACGCAGTATTTT

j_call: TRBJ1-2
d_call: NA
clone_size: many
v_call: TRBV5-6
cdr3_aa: CASRGSDGPNYGYTF
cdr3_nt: TGTGCCAGCAGGGGATCCGACGGCCCAAACTATGGCTACACCTTC

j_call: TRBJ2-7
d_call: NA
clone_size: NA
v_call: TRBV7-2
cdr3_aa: CASSLFGSYYEQYF
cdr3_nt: TGTGCCAGCAGCTTATTCGGGTCCTACTATGAGCAGTACTTC

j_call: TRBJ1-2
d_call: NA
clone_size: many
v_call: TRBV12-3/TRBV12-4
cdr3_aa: CASSGTVGYTF
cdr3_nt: TGTGCCAGCAGTGGGACCGTAGGCTACACCTTC

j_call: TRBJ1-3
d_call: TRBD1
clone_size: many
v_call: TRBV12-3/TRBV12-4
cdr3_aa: CASSPRTGPGRSGNTIYF
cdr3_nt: TGTGCCAGCAGTCCCCGGACAGGGCCTGGTAGATCGGGAAACACCATATATTTT

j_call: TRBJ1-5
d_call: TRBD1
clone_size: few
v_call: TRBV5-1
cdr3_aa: CASSLLGQINQPQHF
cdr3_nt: TGCGCCAGCAGCTTGCTGGGACAGATTAATCAGCCCCAGCATTTT

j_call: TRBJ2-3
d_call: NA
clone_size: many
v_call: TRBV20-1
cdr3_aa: CSAVRSGQYF
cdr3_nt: TGCAGTGCTGTTAGGAGCGGGCAGTATTTT

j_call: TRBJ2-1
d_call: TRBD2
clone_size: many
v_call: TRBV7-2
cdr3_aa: CASSLAGGSGEQFF
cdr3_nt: TGTGCCAGCAGCTTAGCGGGGGGGAGTGGTGAGCAGTTCTTC

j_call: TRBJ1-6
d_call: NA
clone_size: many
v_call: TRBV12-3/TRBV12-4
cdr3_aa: CASSSSSYNSPLHF
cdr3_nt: TGTGCCAGCAGCTCGAGCTCCTATAATTCACCCCTCCACTTT

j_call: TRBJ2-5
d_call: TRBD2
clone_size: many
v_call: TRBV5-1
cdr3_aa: CASSRGSSETQYF
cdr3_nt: TGCGCCAGCAGTCGCGGGAGTAGCGAGACCCAGTACTTC